This TCR beta chain was obtained from a study of spatial heterogeneity in lung cancer. Study as a whole: The library had UMIs, and each TCR and UMI pair averaged more than ten raw reads.

This clonotype was counted only a few times. Its antigen is not identified. Whole-study results and caveats: Tumor mutation count correlated with how many alpha and beta TCRs expanded intratumorally.

Described time point: sample taken at primary tumor resection. The donors were 72 patients with non-small cell lung cancer that was early-stage and untreated. Unsorted samples of tumor, nontumor lung or frozen PBMC had their whole RNA sequenced. Each TCR cDNA molecule bore a unique molecular identifier. A single record per CDR3 protein comes from TCRdb applying MiXCR to the 5' RACE reads. Of over 15,000 distinct CDR3 sequences listed, approximately 6.3% are singletons. This TCR derives from a female donor with early-stage non-small cell lung cancer. The sequences come from lung tumor tissue, collected at surgery.

CDR3 bases: TGTGCCAGTAGTTCGGACAGGTCCTACGAGCAGTACTTC. Its translation: CASSSDRSYEQYF. This chain joins TRBV19 and TRBJ2-7; the match to TRBD1 covers 7 bases. The V gene end was trimmed by 5 bases and the J gene end by 1 base; junction bases not matched to a gene: 2. The CDR3 spans 13 residues. The germline gives CDR1 LNHDA, CDR2 SQIVND (reference sequence).